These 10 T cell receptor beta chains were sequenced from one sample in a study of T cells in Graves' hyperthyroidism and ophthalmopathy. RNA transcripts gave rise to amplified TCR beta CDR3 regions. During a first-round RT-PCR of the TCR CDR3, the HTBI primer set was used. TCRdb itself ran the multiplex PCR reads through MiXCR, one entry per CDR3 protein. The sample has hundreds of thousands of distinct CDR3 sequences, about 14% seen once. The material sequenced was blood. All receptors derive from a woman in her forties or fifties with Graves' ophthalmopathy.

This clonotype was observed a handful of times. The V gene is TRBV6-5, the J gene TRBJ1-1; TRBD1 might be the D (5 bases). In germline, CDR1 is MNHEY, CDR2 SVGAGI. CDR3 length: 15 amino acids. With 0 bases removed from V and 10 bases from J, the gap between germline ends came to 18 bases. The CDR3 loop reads CASSYSREGLTGAFF. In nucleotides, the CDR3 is TGTGCCAGCAGTTACTCGAGGGAGGGGCTAACCGGAGCTTTCTTT.

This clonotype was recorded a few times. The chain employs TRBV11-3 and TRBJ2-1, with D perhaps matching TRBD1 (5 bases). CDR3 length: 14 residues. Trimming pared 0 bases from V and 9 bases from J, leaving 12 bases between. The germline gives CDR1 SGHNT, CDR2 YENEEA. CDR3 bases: TGTGCCAGCAGCTTAGATTTTCAGGGTCCTGAGCAGTTCTTC. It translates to CASSLDFQGPEQFF.

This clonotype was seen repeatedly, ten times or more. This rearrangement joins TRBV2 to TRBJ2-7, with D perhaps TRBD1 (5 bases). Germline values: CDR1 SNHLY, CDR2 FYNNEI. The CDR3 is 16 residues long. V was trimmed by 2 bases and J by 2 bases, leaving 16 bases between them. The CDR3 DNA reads TGTGCCAGCAGTGAATCCCAAGTCGTCAGGGCCTACGAGCAGTACTTC. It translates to CASSESQVVRAYEQYF. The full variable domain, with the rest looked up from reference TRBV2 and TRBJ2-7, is EPEVTQTPSHQVTQMGQEVILRCVPISNHLYFYWYRQILGQKVEFLVSFYNNEISEKSEIFDDQFSVERPDGSNFTLKIRSTKLEDSAMYFCASSESQVVRAYEQYFGPGTRLTVT.

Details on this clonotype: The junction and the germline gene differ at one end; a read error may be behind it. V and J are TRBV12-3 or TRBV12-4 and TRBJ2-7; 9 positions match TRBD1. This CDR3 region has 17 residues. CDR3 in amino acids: CASGFYRTGVKSYEQYF. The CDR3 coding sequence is TGTGCCAGCGGTTTTTATAGGACAGGGGTAAAGTCCTACGAGCAGTACTTC.

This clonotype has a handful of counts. The CDR3 is CASNQGGQTSNYGYTF. The CDR3 bases are TGTGCCAGCAACCAAGGTGGCCAGACATCCAACTATGGCTACACCTTC. The rearrangement joins TRBV9 to TRBJ1-2, with unresolved D. The CDR3 runs to 16 residues. Per germline, CDR1 SGDLS and CDR2 YYNGEE. The V end was cut by 6 bases, the J end by 2 bases, with 20 bases between.

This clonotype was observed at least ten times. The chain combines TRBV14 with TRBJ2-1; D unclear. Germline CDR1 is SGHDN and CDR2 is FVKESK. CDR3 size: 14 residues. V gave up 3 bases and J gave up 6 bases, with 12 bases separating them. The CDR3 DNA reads TGTGCCAGCAGCCACCCGCTAGATTTCAATGAGCAGTTCTTC. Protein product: CASSHPLDFNEQFF.

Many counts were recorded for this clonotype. CDR3 in DNA: TGTGCCAGCTCACCACCGTCTCAGGAAAACTATGGCTACACCTTC. Amino acid sequence: CASSPPSQENYGYTF. This rearrangement joins TRBV18 to TRBJ1-2; D is ambiguous. V lost 0 bases and J 2 bases, leaving 10 bases between the germline ends. CDR1 and CDR2 (germline): KGHSH, LQKENI. The CDR3 is made up of 15 amino acids.

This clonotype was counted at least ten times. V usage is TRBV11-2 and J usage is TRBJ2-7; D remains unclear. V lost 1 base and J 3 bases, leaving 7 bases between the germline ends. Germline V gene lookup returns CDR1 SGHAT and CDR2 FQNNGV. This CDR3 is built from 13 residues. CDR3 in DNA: TGTGCCAGCAGCTTAGGGGCATTCTACGAGCAGTACTTC. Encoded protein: CASSLGAFYEQYF.

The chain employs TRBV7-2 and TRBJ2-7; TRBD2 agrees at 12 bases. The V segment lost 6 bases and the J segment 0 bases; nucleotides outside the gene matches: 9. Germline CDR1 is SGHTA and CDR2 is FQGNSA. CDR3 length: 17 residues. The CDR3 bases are TGTGCCAGCAGTCTGGCCCTGACTAGCGGGAGCTCCTACGAGCAGTACTTC. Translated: CASSLALTSGSSYEQYF. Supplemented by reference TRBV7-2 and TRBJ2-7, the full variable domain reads GAGVSQSPSNKVTEKGKDVELRCDPISGHTALYWYRQSLGQGLEFLIYFQGNSAPDKSGLPSDRFSAERTGGSVSTLTIQRTQQEDSAVYLCASSLALTSGSSYEQYFGPGTRLTVT.

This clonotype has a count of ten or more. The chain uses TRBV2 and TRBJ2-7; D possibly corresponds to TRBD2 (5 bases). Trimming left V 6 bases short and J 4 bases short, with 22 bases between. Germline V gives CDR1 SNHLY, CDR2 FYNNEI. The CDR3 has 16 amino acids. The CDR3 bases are TGTGCCAGCAGGGACCCGAGGACGGACTCGATTTACGAGCAGTACTTC. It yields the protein CASRDPRTDSIYEQYF.